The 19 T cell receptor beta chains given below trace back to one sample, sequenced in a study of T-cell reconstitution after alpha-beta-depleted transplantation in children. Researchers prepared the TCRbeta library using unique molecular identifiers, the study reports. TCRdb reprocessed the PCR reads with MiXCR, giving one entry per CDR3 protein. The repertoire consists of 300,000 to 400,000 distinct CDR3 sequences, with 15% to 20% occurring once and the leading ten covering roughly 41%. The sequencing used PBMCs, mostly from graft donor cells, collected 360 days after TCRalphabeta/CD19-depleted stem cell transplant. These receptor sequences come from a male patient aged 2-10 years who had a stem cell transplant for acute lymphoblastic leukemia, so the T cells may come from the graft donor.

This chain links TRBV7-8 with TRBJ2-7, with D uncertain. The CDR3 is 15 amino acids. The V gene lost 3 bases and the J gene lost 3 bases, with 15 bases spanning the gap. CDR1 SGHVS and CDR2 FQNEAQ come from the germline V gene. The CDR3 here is CASSLAFWADYEQYF. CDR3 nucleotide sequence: TGTGCCAGCAGCTTGGCCTTCTGGGCCGACTACGAGCAGTACTTC.

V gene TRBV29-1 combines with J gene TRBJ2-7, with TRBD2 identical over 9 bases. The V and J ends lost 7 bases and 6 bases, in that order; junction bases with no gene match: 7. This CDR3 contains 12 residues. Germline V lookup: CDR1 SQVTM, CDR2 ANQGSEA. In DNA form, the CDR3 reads TGCAGCGGAGTAGCGGGAGATGGCGAGCAGTACTTC. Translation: CSGVAGDGEQYF.

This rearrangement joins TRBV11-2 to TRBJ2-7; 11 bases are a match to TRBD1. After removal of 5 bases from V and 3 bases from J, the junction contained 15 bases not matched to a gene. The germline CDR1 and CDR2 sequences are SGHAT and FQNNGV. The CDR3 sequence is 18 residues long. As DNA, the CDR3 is TGTGCCAGCAGCATCCGGGACCCTGGGACAGGGGGAGACTACGAGCAGTACTTC. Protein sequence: CASSIRDPGTGGDYEQYF.

The CDR3 spells CASSSREGYEQYF. The CDR3 coding sequence is TGTGCCAGCAGCTCGCGGGAAGGGTACGAGCAGTACTTC. J is TRBJ2-7 and V is TRBV7-9; D is possibly TRBD2 (6 bases). Trimming took 4 bases from V and 4 from J, leaving 11 bases between them. The germline V gene encodes CDR1 SEHNR and CDR2 FQNEAQ (reference sequence). This CDR3 region has 13 residues. The whole variable domain, filled in from reference TRBV7-9 and TRBJ2-7, reads DTGVSQNPRHKITKRGQNVTFRCDPISEHNRLYWYRQTLGQGPEFLTYFQNEAQLEKSRLLSDRFSAERPKGSFSTLEIQRTEQGDSAMYLCASSSREGYEQYFGPGTRLTVT.

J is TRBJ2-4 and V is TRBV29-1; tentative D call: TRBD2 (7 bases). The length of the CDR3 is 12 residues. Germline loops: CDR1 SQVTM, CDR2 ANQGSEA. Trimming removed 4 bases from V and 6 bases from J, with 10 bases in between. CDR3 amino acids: CSVGGGTNIQYF. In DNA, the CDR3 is TGCAGCGTTGGCGGGGGCACAAACATTCAGTACTTC. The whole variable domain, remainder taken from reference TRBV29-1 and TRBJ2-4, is SAVISQKPSRDICQRGTSLTIQCQVDSQVTMMFWYRQQPGQSLTLIATANQGSEATYESGFVIDKFPISRPNLTFSTLTVSNMSPEDSSIYLCSVGGGTNIQYFGAGTRLSVL.

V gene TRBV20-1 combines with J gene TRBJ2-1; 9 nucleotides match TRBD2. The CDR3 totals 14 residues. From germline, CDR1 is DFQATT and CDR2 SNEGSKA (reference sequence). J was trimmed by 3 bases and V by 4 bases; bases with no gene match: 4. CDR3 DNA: TGCAGTGCTAAGACTAGCGGTTTCTACAATGAGCAGTTCTTC. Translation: CSAKTSGFYNEQFF.

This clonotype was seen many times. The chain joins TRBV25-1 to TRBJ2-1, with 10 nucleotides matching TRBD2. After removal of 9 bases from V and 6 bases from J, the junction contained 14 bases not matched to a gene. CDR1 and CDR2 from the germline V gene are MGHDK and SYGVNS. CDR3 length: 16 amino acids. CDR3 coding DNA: TGTGCCAGTTCCCCAGCTACTAGCGGGACTCGCAATGAGCAGTTCTTC. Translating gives CASSPATSGTRNEQFF.

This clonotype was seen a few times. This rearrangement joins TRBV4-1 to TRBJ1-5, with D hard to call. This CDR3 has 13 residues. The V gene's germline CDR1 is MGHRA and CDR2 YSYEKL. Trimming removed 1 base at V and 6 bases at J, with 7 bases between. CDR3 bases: TGCGCCAGCAGCCAAGGAGTAGTTCAGCCCCAGCATTTT. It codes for CASSQGVVQPQHF.

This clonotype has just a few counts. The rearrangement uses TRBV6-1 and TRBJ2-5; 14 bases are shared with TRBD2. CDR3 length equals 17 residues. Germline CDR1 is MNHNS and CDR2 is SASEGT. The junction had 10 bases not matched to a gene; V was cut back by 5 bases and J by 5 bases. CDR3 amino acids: CASSKGQGLAGVETQYF. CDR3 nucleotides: TGTGCCAGCAGTAAAGGACAGGGACTAGCGGGAGTGGAGACCCAGTACTTC.

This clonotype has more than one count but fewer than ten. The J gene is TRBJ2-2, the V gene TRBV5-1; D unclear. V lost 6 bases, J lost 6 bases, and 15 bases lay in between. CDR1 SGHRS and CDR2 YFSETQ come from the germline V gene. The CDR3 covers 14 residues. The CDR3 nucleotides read TGCGCCAGCAAGCAGCGCTACACTCCCGGGGAGCTGTTTTTT. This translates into CASKQRYTPGELFF.

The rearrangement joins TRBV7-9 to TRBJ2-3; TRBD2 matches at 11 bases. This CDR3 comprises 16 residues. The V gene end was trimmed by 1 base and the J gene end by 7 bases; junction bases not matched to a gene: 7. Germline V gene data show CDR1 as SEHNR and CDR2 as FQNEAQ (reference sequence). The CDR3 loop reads CASSLDDTSGSHTQYF. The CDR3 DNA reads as TGTGCCAGCAGCTTAGATGATACTAGCGGGAGTCATACGCAGTATTTT.

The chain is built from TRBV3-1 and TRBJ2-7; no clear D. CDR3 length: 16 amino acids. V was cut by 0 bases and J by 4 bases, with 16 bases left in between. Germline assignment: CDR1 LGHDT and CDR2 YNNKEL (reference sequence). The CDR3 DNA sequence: TGTGCCAGCAGCCAAGATCGTACTATAAAAGGTTACGAGCAGTACTTC. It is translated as CASSQDRTIKGYEQYF.

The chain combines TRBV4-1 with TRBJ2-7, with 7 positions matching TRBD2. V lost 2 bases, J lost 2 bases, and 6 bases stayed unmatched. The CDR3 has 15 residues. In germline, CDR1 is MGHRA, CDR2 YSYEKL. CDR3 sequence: CASSQPGLPTYEQYF. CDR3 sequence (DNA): TGCGCCAGCAGCCAACCGGGACTACCCACCTACGAGCAGTACTTC.

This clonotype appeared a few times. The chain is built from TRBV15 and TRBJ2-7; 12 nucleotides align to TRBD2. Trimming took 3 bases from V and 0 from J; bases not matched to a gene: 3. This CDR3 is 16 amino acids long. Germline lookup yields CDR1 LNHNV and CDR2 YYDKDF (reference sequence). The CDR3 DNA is TGTGCCACCAGCAGCGCGACTAGCGGGAGCTCCTACGAGCAGTACTTC. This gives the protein CATSSATSGSSYEQYF.

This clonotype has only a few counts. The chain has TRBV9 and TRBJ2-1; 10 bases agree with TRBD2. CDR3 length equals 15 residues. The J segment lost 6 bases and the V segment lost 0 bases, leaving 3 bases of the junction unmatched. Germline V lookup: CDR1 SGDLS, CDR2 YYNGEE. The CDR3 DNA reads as TGTGCCAGCAGCGTAGAAGCGGGAGGGATCAATGAGCAGTTCTTC. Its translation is CASSVEAGGINEQFF.

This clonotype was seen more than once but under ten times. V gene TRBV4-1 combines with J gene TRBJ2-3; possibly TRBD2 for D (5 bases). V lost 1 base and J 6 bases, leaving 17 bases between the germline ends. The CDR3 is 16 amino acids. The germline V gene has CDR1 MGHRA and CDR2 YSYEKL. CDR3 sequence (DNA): TGCGCCAGCAGCCAAGTGGGAGCTCGGGCATCGGATACGCAGTATTTT. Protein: CASSQVGARASDTQYF.

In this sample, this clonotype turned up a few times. CDR3 protein: CASSLDGRGNIQYF. Here the CDR3 DNA reads TGTGCCAGCAGTCTGGACGGAAGAGGGAACATTCAGTACTTC. V usage is TRBV28 and J usage is TRBJ2-4; possible D gene TRBD2, 5 bases. This CDR3 spans 14 amino acids. Germline loops: CDR1 MDHEN, CDR2 SYDVKM. V was shortened by 5 bases and J by 7 bases, with 15 bases between the two germline ends.

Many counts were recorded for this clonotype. In nucleotides, the CDR3 is TGCGCCAGCAGCTTGGGAGCTAGGCAGGGGAGTGAAGCTTTCTTT. Translated: CASSLGARQGSEAFF. This sequence joins TRBV5-1 and TRBJ1-1; D is perhaps TRBD1 (6 bases). V lost 0 bases to trimming and J lost 7 bases, with 16 bases between them. The CDR3 totals 15 residues. Germline loops: CDR1 SGHRS, CDR2 YFSETQ.

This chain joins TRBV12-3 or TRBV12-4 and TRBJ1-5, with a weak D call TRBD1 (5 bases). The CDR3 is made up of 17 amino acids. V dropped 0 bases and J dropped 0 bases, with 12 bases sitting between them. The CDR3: CASSLALTDYSNQPQHF. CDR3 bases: TGTGCCAGCAGTTTAGCGCTGACAGACTATAGCAATCAGCCCCAGCATTTT.